The clone carrying this T cell receptor (beta chain) was detected only a few times. This sample is part of a study of blood T cell repertoires in COVID-19. The overall study: Nucleic acid was either cDNA or gDNA, and it came from T cells, B-cell-depleted T cells, or PBMCs.

This CDR3 has 15 residues. The germline V gene encodes CDR1 KGHDR and CDR2 SFDVKD. The V end was cut by 1 base, the J end by 0 bases, with 5 bases between. Per the authors' pipeline: Reference gene primers were amplified, and this amplification served to estimate nucleated cell counts. Method: immunoSEQ multiplex PCR; TCRdb's copy keeps in-frame clones and lacks some. Clonal size and the V and J genes are those of that table, whereas D and trimming came from the DNA. Of around 68,000 clones listed, roughly 81% are singletons. Specimen: peripheral blood. V gene TRBV24-1 combines with J gene TRBJ2-2, with D hard to call. The clonotype comes from a human donor in a cohort sampled during active COVID-19. CDR3 protein: CATSDFSANTGELFF. The CDR3 DNA reads TGTGCCACCAGTGATTTCAGCGCGAACACCGGGGAGCTGTTTTTT.